This section outlines one TCR beta chain sequence together with its context. This entry belongs to a study of PD-1 blockade in mismatch repair-deficient tumors. On the study more broadly: All were previously treated, progressing patients with about twelve mismatch repair-deficient cancer types.

A few pembrolizumab responders had their TCRs sequenced. CDR3 length equals 16 residues. Trimming shortened V by 1 base and J by 0 bases, and 7 bases separated the two germline ends. The V gene's germline CDR1 is LGHNA and CDR2 YNFKEQ. Clones were read by immunoSEQ multiplex PCR, and TCRdb kept only the in-frame ones, dropping some. This sample yields approximately 120,000 clones, of which 85% to 90% are seen a single time; about 14% belongs to the top ten. Sequencing was performed on peripheral blood, taken 44 weeks after starting pembrolizumab. This chain connects TRBV4-2 to TRBJ2-6, with D unresolved. The sequence came from an adult with mismatch repair-deficient cancer. The CDR3 coding sequence is TGTGCCAGCAGCCAAGGCGTCAGCTCTGGGGCCAACGTCCTGACTTTC. Protein product: CASSQGVSSGANVLTF.